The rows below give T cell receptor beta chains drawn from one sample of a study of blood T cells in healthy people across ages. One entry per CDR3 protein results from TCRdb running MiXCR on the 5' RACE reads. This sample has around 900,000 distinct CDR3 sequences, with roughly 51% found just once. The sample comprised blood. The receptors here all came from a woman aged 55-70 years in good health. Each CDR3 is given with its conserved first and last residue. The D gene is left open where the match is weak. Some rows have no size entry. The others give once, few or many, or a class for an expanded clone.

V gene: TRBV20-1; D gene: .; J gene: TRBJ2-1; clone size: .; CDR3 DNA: TGTACAGGCGTCAGGACCCTCGGCAATGAGCAGTTCTTC; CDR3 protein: CTGVRTLGNEQFF
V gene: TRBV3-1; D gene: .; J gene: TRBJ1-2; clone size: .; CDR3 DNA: TGTGCCAGCAGCCCAGACCTGAGGAGGCCTGGCTACACCTTC; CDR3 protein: CASSPDLRRPGYTF
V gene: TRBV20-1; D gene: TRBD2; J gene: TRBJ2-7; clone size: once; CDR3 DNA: TGCAGTGCCCCCACTAGCGGGAGGATCGGGAGATACGAGCAGTACTTC; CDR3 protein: CSAPTSGRIGRYEQYF
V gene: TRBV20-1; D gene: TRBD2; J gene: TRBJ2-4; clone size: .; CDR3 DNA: TGCAGTGCTACCCTGAGACTAGCGGGACACCTAGCCAAAAACATTCAGTACTTC; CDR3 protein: CSATLRLAGHLAKNIQYF
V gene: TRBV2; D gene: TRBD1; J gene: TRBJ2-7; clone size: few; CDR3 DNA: TGTGCCAGCTACAGGGGCCCCTACGAGCAGTACTTC; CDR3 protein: CASYRGPYEQYF
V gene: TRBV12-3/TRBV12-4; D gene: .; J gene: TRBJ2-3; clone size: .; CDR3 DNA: TGTGCCAGCAGTTTAGCCCCCCAGGGTACGCAGTATTTT; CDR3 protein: CASSLAPQGTQYF
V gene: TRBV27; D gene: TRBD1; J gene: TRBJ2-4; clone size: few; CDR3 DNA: TGTGCCAGCAGTTCACCGGTCCGGGACAGGGTAGCCAAAAACATTCAGTACTTC; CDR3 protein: CASSSPVRDRVAKNIQYF
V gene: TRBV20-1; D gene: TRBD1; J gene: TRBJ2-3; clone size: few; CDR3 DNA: TGCAGTGCTAGAGAAGGACAGGGGGCAGATACGCAGTATTTT; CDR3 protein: CSAREGQGADTQYF
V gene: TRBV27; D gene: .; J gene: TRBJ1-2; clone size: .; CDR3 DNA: TGTGCCAGCAGTCCAACTAAGGGGACCTATGGCTACACCTTC; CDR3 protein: CASSPTKGTYGYTF
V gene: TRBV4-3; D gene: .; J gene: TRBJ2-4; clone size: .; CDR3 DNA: TGCGCCAGCAGCCAAGAAAGCGGCACCTTAGCCAAAAACATTCAGTACTTC; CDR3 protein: CASSQESGTLAKNIQYF
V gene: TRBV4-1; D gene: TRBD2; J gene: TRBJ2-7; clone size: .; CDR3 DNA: TGCGCCAGCAGCCCTCCGGGACTAGACTACGAGCAGTACTTC; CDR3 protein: CASSPPGLDYEQYF